This is a list of T cell receptor beta chains from one sample in a study of technical replicates of blood from a handful of donors. Profiled with immunoSEQ multiplex PCR; TCRdb holds only in-frame clones, not every one. The sample gives 76,000 or so clones, 90% to 95% of which show up once; 0.2% to 0.3% is in the top ten. Input material: T cells isolated from PBMCs. These receptors originate from a human donor in good health. Each CDR3 is given with its conserved first and last residue. Fields, in order: clone size, D gene, V gene, J gene, CDR3 DNA, CDR3 protein. D genes are given only for firm matches. Clone size, where shown, is once, few, many, or a class for clones that have expanded.

.	.	TRBV28	TRBJ1-4	TGTGCCAGCAGTTTTGCGGGCGAAAAACTGTTTTTT	CASSFAGEKLFF
.	.	TRBV25-1	TRBJ2-4	TGTGCCAGCAGCGAAGGGGGAGGGCTAGCCAAAAACATTCAGTACTTC	CASSEGGGLAKNIQYF
.	.	TRBV7-3	TRBJ1-6	TGTGCCAGCAGCCGCTCGGGTTCCTATAATTCACCCCTCCACTTT	CASSRSGSYNSPLHF
once	TRBD2	TRBV2	TRBJ2-7	TGTGCCAGCAGACGGCTGGGACTAGCGGCTGAAAAGACCTCCTACGAGCAGTACTTC	CASRRLGLAAEKTSYEQYF
few	.	TRBV4-1	TRBJ1-1	TGCGCCAGCAGCCAAGTTCTAGGAGCTAACACTGAAGCTTTCTTT	CASSQVLGANTEAFF
.	TRBD1	TRBV27	TRBJ1-3	TGTGCCAGCAGTTCGACAGGGGCTGGAAACACCATATATTTT	CASSSTGAGNTIYF
.	.	TRBV30	TRBJ2-7	TGTGCCTGGAGTGTAGAGGGATACGAGCAGTACTTC	CAWSVEGYEQYF
.	.	TRBV2	TRBJ2-5	TGTGCCAGCAGTGAACAACTGGCGGGAGAGACCCAGTACTTC	CASSEQLAGETQYF
.	TRBD1	TRBV4-1	TRBJ2-7	TGCGCCAGCAGCCAATTCCCGGGACAGGGGGCCTACGAGCAGTACTTC	CASSQFPGQGAYEQYF
once	TRBD1	TRBV6-5	TRBJ1-2	TGTGCCAGCAGGTCTTTGGGACAGCCTAACTATGGCTACACCTTC	CASRSLGQPNYGYTF
.	.	TRBV15	TRBJ2-2	TGTGCCACCAGCAGCCACAGGCTGAACACCGGGGAGCTGTTTTTT	CATSSHRLNTGELFF
.	TRBD1	TRBV29-1	TRBJ1-2	TGCAGCGTTGACGTGGACAGGGGGGGCTATGGCTACACCTTC	CSVDVDRGGYGYTF
.	.	TRBV7-3	TRBJ2-2	TGTGCCAGCAGCTTAACTACGTCGACAGCGAACACCGGGGAGCTGTTTTTT	CASSLTTSTANTGELFF
.	.	TRBV13	TRBJ1-1	TGTGCCAGCAGCTTAGTCCAGCAGGGTGTGGACACTGAAGCTTTCTTT	CASSLVQQGVDTEAFF
.	.	TRBV7-9	TRBJ1-6	TGTGCCAGCAACGACAGTGAAAATTCACCCCTCCACTTT	CASNDSENSPLHF
.	.	TRBV25-1	TRBJ2-2	TGTGCCAGCAGTGACTATCTCCCGAACACCGGGGAGCTGTTTTTT	CASSDYLPNTGELFF
.	.	TRBV21-1	TRBJ2-2	TGTGCCAGCAGCCTCCGGACTAGTGCCGGGGAGCTGTTTTTT	CASSLRTSAGELFF
.	TRBD1	TRBV27	TRBJ1-4	TGTGCCAGCAGTTTGCGGACAGGGGGAAATGAAAAACTGTTTTTT	CASSLRTGGNEKLFF
.	.	TRBV7-2	TRBJ2-1	TGTGCCAGCAGCTTACTCGTGAGGGCAGGATCCTACAATGAGCAGTTCTTC	CASSLLVRAGSYNEQFF
.	TRBD1	TRBV7-6	TRBJ1-6	TGTGCCAGCAGCTTCGGGACAGGGAATAATTCACCCCTCCACTTT	CASSFGTGNNSPLHF
.	TRBD2	TRBV28	TRBJ2-7	TGTGCCAGCAGACTAGCGGGAGTGACCGAGCAGTACTTC	CASRLAGVTEQYF
.	.	TRBV6-5	TRBJ1-4	TGTGCCAGCAGCTTCCTAGATGCAACTAATGAAAAACTGTTTTTT	CASSFLDATNEKLFF
.	.	TRBV5-4	TRBJ2-3	TGTGCCAGCAGCTTGGCGTTTGCGCAGTATTTT	CASSLAFAQYF
.	.	TRBV27	TRBJ1-2	TGTGCCAGCAGTTTGCAGGGGCGATTGGGGGGGGGCTACACCTTC	CASSLQGRLGGGYTF
few	.	TRBV5-4	TRBJ1-1	TGTGCCAGCAGCTTGGCCGGGGGTTTACACACTGAAGCTTTCTTT	CASSLAGGLHTEAFF
.	.	TRBV19	TRBJ1-1	TGTGCCAGTAGTGACGTTGGGGGGGCGAACACTGAAGCTTTCTTT	CASSDVGGANTEAFF
.	TRBD2	TRBV5-6	TRBJ2-7	TGTGCCAGCAGCTTCACCGCGGGGGGGCCCTACGAGCAGTACTTC	CASSFTAGGPYEQYF
.	.	TRBV10-1	TRBJ2-7	TGCGCCAGCAGCCTGACTAGTGGTGAGCAGTACTTC	CASSLTSGEQYF
.	TRBD2	TRBV27	TRBJ2-7	TGTGCCAGCAGTTTTAGTACTAGCGCCTACGAGCAGTACTTC	CASSFSTSAYEQYF